This TCR beta chain was captured by sequencing in a study of glioma-infiltrating T cells. As for the study in general: About one million peripheral T cells were targeted at roughly 4- to 11-fold coverage.

The iRepertoire nested amplicon-rescue multiplex PCR amplified TCR alpha and beta CDR3s from RNA. MiXCR, applied by TCRdb to the multiplex PCR reads, yields one record per CDR3 protein. This table holds about 410,000 distinct CDR3 sequences, 41% found once. General study points: CDR3 overlap between tissue and blood was very small.

Only a few counts were recorded for this clonotype. The antigen remains unidentified. The CDR3 consists of 19 residues. V lost 2 bases, J lost 8 bases, and 15 bases stayed unmatched. Germline V gene sequence: CDR1 MNHEY, CDR2 SVGEGT. The chain joins TRBV6-2 or TRBV6-3 to TRBJ2-1; TRBD2 matches at 13 bases. Sample: glioma tissue, nonneoplastic brain tissue, or PBMCs (not recorded which). The TCR originated in a human donor with low-grade glioma or glioblastoma, undergoing nonglioma brain surgery, or in good health (not recorded which). The CDR3 DNA is TGTGCCAGCAGTTACACAGAACTAGCGGGAGGGCCTGGGGGCGATGAGCAGTTCTTC. Translated: CASSYTELAGGPGGDEQFF.